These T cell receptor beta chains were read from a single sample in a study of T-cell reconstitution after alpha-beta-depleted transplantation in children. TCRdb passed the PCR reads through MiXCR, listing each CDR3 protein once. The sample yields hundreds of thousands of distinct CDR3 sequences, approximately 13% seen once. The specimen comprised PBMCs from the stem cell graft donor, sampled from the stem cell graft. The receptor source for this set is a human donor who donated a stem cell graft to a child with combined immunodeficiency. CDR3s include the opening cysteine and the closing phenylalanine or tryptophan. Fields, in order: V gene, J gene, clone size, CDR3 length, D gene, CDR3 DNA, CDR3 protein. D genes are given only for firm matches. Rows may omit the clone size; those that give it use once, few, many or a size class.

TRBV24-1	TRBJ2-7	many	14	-	TGTGCCACCGCGCAACGGGAGCCTCCCTACGAGCAGTACTTC	CATAQREPPYEQYF
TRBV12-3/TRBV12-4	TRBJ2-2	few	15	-	TGTGCCAGCAGCTCGGGGCAGACGAACACCGGGGAGCTGTTTTTT	CASSSGQTNTGELFF
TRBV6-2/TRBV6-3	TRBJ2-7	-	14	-	TGTGCCAGCAGTAGCAGGGTGGAGAGGATCGAGCAGTACTTC	CASSSRVERIEQYF
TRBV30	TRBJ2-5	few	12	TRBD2	TGTGCCTGGGGAACTAGCGGGAGAACCCAGTACTTC	CAWGTSGRTQYF
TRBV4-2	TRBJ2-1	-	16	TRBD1	TGTGCCAGCAGCCAAGAGTCGGGACAGGGAGGGAATGAGCAGTTCTTC	CASSQESGQGGNEQFF
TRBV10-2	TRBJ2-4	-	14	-	TGCGCCACCGCCGTCGCCAACACCAAAAACATTCAGTACTTC	CATAVANTKNIQYF
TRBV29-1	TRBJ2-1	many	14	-	TGCAGCGTTGACAACGCAGGGCAGGTCGATGAGCAGTTCTTC	CSVDNAGQVDEQFF
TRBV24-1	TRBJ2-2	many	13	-	TGTGCCACCGCCGGGACGGTGACCGGGGAGCTGTTTTTT	CATAGTVTGELFF
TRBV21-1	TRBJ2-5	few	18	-	TGTGCCAGCGGACCCCCCCAGGCGGGAGGGAAGTACCAAGAGACCCAGTACTTC	CASGPPQAGGKYQETQYF
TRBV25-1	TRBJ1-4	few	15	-	TGTGCCAGCAGTGATTCGGACAGCGCTAATGAAAAACTGTTTTTT	CASSDSDSANEKLFF
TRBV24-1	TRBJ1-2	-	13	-	TGTGCCACCAGTGCGGATCGAGCTGGGGGCTACACCTTC	CATSADRAGGYTF
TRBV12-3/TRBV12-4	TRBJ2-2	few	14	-	TGTGCCAGCAGCCTTTACGTAGGTTCCGGGGAGCTGTTTTTT	CASSLYVGSGELFF
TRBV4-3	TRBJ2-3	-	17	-	TGCGCCAGCAGCCAAGATAGGATAGGTTTTTCCACAGATACGCAGTATTTT	CASSQDRIGFSTDTQYF
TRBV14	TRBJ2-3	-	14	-	TGTGCCAGCAGTATTCATTCCACAACAGATACGCAGTATTTT	CASSIHSTTDTQYF
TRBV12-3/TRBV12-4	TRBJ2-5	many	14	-	TGTGCCAGAAGTTTTAGGGCAGGGTGGGAGACCCAGTACTTC	CARSFRAGWETQYF
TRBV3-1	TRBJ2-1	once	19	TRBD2	TGTGCCAGCTGTTTAGCTGGGGGGGTACCCGGAAGGGACTCCGGTGAGCAGTTCTTC	CASCLAGGVPGRDSGEQFF
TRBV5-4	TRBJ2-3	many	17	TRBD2	TGTGCCAGCAGCTTGGCCCCACTAGCGGGGGTGTCAGATACGCAGTATTTT	CASSLAPLAGVSDTQYF
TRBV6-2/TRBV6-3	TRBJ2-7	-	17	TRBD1	TGTGCCAGCAGTTACGATCGCAGGGGGCACTTTCCCTACGAGCAGTACTTC	CASSYDRRGHFPYEQYF
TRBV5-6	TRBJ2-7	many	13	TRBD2	TGTGCCAGCAGCTCGGGACTAGTGGGGGAGCAGTACTTC	CASSSGLVGEQYF
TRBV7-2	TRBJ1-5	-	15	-	TGTGCCAGCAGCTTAGAGGGCAGCTCTTATCAGCCCCAGCATTTT	CASSLEGSSYQPQHF
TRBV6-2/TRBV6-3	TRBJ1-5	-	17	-	TGTGCCAGCAGTTACTCGCCGGCGGACTATAGCAATCAGCCCCAGCATTTT	CASSYSPADYSNQPQHF
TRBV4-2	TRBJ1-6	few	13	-	TGTGCCAACCGGAGGGAGCGCAATTCACCCCTCCACTTT	CANRRERNSPLHF
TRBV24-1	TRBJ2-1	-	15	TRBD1	TGTGCCACCAGTGATCTTGGGACAGCGTACAATGAGCAGTTCTTC	CATSDLGTAYNEQFF
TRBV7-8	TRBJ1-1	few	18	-	TGTGCCAGCAGCCTACTGGGGGGGAGAGGGGGTACCAACACTGAAGCTTTCTTT	CASSLLGGRGGTNTEAFF
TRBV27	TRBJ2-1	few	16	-	TGTGCCAGCAGTTTATATGCGGGTGGCTCCTACAATGAGCAGTTCTTC	CASSLYAGGSYNEQFF
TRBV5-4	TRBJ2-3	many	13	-	TGTGCCAGCAGCTTGGATTCTAAAGATACGCAGTATTTT	CASSLDSKDTQYF
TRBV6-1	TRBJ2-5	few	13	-	TGTGCCAGCAGGTCACTACCTGCAGAGACCCAGTACTTC	CASRSLPAETQYF
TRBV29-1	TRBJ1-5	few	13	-	TGCAGCGTTGATGGTGGAGGCCGAGGGCCCCAGCATTTT	CSVDGGGRGPQHF